This TCR beta chain stems from a study of OX40 agonist ivuxolimab in advanced cancers. As to this clone: Its target is unknown.

The CDR3 totals 16 residues. Profiled with immunoSEQ multiplex PCR; TCRdb holds only in-frame clones, not every one. The sample lists 60,000 to 70,000 clones, nearly 90% seen once, with approximately 12% in the top ten. Findings of the study overall: Clonal expansion from baseline to week 6 occurred in both CD4+ and CD8+ T cells. Expanded clones belonging to CD8+ T cells outnumbered, on average, those of CD4+.

The sequence came from an adult with an advanced solid tumor such as melanoma, head and neck, liver or kidney cancer. This chain connects TRBV1 to TRBJ2-6; TRBD1 was called by the table and not checked on the DNA. TRBV1 is termed a pseudogene. The specimen comprised CD4+ or CD8+ T cells sorted from blood, sampled in a trial of the OX40 agonist ivuxolimab. The CDR3 sequence: CTSRPGQGSGANVLTF. Here the CDR3 DNA reads TGCACCAGCAGGCCGGGACAGGGATCCGGGGCCAACGTCCTGACTTTC.